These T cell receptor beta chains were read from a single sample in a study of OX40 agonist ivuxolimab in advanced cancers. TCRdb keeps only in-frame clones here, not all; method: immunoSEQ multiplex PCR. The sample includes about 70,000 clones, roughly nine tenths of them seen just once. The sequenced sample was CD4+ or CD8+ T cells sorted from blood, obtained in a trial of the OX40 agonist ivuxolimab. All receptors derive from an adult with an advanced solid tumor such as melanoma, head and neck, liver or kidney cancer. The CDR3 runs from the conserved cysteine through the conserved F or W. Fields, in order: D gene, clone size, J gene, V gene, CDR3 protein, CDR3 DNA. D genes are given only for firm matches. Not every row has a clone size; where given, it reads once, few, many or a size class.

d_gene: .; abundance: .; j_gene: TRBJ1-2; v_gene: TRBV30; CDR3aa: CAWQQDNYGYTF; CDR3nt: TGTGCCTGGCAACAGGATAACTATGGCTACACCTTC
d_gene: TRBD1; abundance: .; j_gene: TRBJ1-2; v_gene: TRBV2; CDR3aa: CASREDRAGYTF; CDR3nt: TGTGCCAGCAGGGAGGACAGGGCTGGCTACACCTTC
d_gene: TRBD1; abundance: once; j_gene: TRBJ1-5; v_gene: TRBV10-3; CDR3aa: CAISESNRGGNQPQHF; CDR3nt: TGTGCCATCAGTGAGTCGAACAGGGGTGGCAATCAGCCCCAGCATTTT
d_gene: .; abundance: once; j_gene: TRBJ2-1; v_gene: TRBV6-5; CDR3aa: CASSTWNEQFF; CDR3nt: TGTGCCAGCAGTACGTGGAATGAGCAGTTCTTC
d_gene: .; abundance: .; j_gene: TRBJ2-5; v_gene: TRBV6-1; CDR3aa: CASRGRLYQETQYF; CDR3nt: TGTGCCAGCAGGGGACGGTTGTACCAAGAGACCCAGTACTTC
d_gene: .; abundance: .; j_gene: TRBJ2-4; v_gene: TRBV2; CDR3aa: CASRVEAKNIQYF; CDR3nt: TGTGCCAGCAGGGTGGAAGCCAAAAACATTCAGTACTTC
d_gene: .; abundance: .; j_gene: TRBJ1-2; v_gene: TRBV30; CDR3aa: CAWSPRDLARIGYTF; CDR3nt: TGTGCCTGGAGTCCCCGGGACCTAGCCCGAATAGGCTACACCTTC
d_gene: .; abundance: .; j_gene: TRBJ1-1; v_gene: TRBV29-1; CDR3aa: CSVWLGTGTRGIRTEAFF; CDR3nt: TGCAGCGTTTGGTTGGGAACGGGAACACGGGGAATAAGGACTGAAGCTTTCTTT
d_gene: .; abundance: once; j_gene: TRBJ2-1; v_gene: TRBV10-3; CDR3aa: CAIRKSNNEQFF; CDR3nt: TGTGCCATCAGGAAGAGTAACAATGAGCAGTTCTTC
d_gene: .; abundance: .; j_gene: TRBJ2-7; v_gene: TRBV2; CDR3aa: CASRGTFSSYEQYF; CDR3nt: TGTGCCAGCAGGGGGACTTTCAGCTCCTACGAGCAGTACTTC
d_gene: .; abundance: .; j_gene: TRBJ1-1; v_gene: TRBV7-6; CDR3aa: CASSSGGTEAFF; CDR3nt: TGTGCCAGCAGCTCCGGCGGGACTGAAGCTTTCTTT
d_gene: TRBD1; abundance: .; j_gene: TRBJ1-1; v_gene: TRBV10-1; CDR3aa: CASSKGQGNTEAFF; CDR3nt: TGCGCCAGCAGCAAGGGACAGGGTAACACTGAAGCTTTCTTT
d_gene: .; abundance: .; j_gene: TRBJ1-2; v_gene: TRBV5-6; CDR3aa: CASSLRADGYTF; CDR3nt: TGTGCCAGCAGCTTGAGAGCAGATGGCTACACCTTC
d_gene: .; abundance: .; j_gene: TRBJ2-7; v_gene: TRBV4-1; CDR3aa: CASSQEEGIRYEQYF; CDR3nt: TGCGCCAGCAGCCAAGAGGAGGGAATCCGCTACGAGCAGTACTTC
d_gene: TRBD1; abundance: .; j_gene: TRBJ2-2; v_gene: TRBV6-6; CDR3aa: CASRLGTGVGTGELFF; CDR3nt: TGTGCCAGCAGACTAGGGACAGGGGTGGGCACCGGGGAGCTGTTTTTT
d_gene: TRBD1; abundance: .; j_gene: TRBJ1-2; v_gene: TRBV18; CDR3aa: CASSLQTGANYGYTF; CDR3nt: TGTGCCAGCTCACTACAGACAGGGGCCAACTATGGCTACACCTTC
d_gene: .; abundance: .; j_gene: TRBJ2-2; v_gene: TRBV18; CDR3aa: CASSPRATGELFF; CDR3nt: TGTGCCAGCTCCCCTCGGGCCACCGGGGAGCTGTTTTTT
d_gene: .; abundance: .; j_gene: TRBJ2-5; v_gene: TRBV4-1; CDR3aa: CASSTQLVAETQYF; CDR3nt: TGCGCCAGCAGCACACAGCTAGTAGCGGAGACCCAGTACTTC
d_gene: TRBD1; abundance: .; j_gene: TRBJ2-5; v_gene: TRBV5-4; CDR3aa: CASSPLQGARQETQYF; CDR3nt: TGTGCCAGCAGCCCTTTACAGGGGGCGCGTCAGGAGACCCAGTACTTC
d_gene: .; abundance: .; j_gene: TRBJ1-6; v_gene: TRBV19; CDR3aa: CASRGGSFDNSPLHF; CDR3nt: TGTGCCAGTAGGGGGGGGTCCTTCGATAATTCACCCCTCCACTTT
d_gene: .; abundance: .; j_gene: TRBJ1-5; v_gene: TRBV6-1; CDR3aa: CASSGQFNQPQHF; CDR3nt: TGTGCCAGCAGCGGACAGTTCAATCAGCCCCAGCATTTT
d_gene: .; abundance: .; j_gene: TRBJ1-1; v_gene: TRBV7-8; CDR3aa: CASSLKRVNTEAFF; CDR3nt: TGTGCCAGCAGCTTAAAGCGGGTGAACACTGAAGCTTTCTTT
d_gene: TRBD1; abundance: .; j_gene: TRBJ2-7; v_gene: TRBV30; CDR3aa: CARGPGQGGEQYF; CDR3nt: TGTGCCCGGGGGCCGGGACAGGGGGGAGAGCAGTACTTC
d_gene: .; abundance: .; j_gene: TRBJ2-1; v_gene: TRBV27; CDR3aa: CASSRALRPTRYNEQFF; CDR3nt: TGTGCCAGCAGTCGCGCCCTCAGGCCGACGAGGTACAATGAGCAGTTCTTC
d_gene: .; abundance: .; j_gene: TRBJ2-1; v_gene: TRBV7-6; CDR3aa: CASSLGGGGGIGNEQFF; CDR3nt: TGTGCCAGCAGCTTAGGGGGCGGCGGGGGCATCGGCAATGAGCAGTTCTTC
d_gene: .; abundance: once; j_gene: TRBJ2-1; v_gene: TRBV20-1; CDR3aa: CSASRGGEQFF; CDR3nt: TGCAGTGCTAGTAGGGGGGGAGAGCAGTTCTTC
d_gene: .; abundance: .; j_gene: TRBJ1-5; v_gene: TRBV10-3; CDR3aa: CAISEGSDQPQHF; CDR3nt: TGTGCCATCAGCGAGGGCTCTGATCAGCCCCAGCATTTT
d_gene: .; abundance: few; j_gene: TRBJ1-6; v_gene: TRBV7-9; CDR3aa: CASSSSGTPLHF; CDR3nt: TGTGCCAGCAGCTCCTCCGGGACACCCCTCCACTTT
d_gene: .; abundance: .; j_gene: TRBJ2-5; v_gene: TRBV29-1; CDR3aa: CSAAQYKETQYF; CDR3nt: TGCAGCGCTGCGCAATACAAGGAGACCCAGTACTTC